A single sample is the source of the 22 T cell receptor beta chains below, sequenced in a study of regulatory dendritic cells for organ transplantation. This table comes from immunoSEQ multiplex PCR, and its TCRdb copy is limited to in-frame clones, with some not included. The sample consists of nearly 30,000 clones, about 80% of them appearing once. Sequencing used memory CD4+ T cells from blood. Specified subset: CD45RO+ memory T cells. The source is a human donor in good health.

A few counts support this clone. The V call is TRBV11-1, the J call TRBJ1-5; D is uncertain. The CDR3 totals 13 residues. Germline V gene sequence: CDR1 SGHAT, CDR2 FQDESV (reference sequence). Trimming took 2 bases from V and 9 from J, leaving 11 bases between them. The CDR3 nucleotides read TGTGCCAGCAGCTTATCCCCTTGGATGCCCCAGCATTTT. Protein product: CASSLSPWMPQHF.

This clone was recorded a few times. CDR3 in DNA: TGTGCCAGCAGCCAACCGGACAGGCAGTCCTATGGCTACACCTTC. Encoded protein: CASSQPDRQSYGYTF. V is TRBV4-2 and J is TRBJ1-2; 7 nucleotides agree with TRBD1. The V gene end was trimmed by 2 bases and the J gene end by 4 bases; junction bases not matched to a gene: 7. The CDR3 contains 15 residues. Germline-derived CDR1 and CDR2 are LGHNA and YNFKEQ.

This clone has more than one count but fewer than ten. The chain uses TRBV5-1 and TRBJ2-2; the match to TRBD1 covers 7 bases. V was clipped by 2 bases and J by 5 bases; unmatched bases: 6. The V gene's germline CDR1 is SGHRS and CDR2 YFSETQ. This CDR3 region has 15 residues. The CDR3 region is CASSFRTGGTGELFF. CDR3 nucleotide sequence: TGCGCCAGCAGCTTCAGGACAGGAGGAACCGGGGAGCTGTTTTTT. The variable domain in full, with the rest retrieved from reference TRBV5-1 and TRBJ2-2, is KAGVTQTPRYLIKTRGQQVTLSCSPISGHRSVSWYQQTPGQGLQFLFEYFSETQRNKGNFPGRFSGRQFSNSRSEMNVSTLELGDSALYLCASSFRTGGTGELFFGEGSRLTVL.

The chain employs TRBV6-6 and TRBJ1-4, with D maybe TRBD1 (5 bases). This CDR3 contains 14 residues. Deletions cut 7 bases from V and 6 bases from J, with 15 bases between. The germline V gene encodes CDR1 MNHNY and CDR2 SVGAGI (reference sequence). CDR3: CASTPGLIYEKLFF. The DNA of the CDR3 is TGTGCCAGCACCCCAGGGCTAATTTATGAAAAACTGTTTTTT.

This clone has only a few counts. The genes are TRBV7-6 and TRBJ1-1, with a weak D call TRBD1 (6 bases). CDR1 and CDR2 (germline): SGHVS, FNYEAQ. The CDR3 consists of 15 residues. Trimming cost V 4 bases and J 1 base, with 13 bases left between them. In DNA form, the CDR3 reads TGTGCCAGCAGCTACTCCGGGACAACGAACACTGAAGCTTTCTTT. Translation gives CASSYSGTTNTEAFF.

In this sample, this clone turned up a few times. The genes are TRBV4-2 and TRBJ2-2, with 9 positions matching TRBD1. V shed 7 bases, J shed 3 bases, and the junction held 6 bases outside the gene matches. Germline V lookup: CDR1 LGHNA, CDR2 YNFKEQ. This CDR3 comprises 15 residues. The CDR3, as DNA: TGTGCCAGCATGGGCCGGGACAGGGACACCGGGGAGCTGTTTTTT. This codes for CASMGRDRDTGELFF.

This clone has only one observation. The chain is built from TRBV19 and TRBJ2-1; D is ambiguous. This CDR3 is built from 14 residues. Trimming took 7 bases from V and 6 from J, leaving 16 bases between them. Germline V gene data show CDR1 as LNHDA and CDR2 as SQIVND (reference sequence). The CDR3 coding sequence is TGTGCCAGTAAAACTCAAAAGGGCAGCAATGAGCAGTTCTTC. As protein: CASKTQKGSNEQFF.

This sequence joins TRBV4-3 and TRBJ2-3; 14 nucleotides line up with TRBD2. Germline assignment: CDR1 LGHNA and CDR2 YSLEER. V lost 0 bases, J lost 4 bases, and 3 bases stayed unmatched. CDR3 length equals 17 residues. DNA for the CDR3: TGCGCCAGCAGCCAAGAAGGACTAGCGGGGGGTTCAGATACGCAGTATTTT. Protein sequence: CASSQEGLAGGSDTQYF.

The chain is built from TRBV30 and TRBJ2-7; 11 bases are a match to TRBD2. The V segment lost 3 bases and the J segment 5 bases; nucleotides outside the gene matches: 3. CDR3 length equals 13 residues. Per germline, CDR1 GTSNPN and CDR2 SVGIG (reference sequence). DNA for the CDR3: TGTGCCTGGAGCAGACTAGCGGGGAACGAGCAGTACTTC. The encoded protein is CAWSRLAGNEQYF.

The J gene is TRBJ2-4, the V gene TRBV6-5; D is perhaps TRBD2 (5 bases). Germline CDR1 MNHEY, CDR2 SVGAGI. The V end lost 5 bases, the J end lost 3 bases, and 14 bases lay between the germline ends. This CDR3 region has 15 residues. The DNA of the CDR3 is TGTGCCAGCAGTACGGAACCCGGGATCAAAAACATTCAGTACTTC. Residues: CASSTEPGIKNIQYF.

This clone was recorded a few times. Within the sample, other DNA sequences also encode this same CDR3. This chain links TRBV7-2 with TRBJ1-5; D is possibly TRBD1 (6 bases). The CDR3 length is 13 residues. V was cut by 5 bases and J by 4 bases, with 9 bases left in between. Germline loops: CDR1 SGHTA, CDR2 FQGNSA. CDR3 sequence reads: CASSLRGNQPQHF. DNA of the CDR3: TGTGCCAGCAGCCTAAGGGGGAATCAGCCCCAGCATTTT.

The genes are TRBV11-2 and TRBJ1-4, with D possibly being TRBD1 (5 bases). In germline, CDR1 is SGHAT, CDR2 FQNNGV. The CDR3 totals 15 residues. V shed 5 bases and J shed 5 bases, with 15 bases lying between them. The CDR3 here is CASSQIRGKNEKLFF. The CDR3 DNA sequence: TGTGCCAGCAGCCAAATTAGGGGAAAGAATGAAAAACTGTTTTTT. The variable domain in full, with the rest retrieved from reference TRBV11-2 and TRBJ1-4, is EAGVAQSPRYKIIEKRQSVAFWCNPISGHATLYWYQQILGQGPKLLIQFQNNGVVDDSQLPKDRFSAERLKGVDSTLKIQPAKLEDSAVYLCASSQIRGKNEKLFFGSGTQLSVL.

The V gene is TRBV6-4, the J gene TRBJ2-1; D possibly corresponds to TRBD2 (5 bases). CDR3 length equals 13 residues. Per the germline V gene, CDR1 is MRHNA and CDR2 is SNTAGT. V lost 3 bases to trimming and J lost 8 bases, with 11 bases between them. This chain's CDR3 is CASSERVEDEQFF. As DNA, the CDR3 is TGTGCCAGCAGTGAGCGGGTCGAGGATGAGCAGTTCTTC.

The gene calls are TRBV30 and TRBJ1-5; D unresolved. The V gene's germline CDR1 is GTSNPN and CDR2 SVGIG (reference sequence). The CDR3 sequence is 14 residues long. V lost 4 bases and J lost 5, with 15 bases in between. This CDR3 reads CAWKGWGGHQPQHF. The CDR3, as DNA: TGTGCCTGGAAAGGTTGGGGAGGGCATCAGCCCCAGCATTTT.

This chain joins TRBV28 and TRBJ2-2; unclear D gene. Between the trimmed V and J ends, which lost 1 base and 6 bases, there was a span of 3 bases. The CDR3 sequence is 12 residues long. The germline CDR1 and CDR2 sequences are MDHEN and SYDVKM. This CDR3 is CASSLFSGELFF. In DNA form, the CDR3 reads TGTGCCAGCAGTTTATTCTCCGGGGAGCTGTTTTTT.

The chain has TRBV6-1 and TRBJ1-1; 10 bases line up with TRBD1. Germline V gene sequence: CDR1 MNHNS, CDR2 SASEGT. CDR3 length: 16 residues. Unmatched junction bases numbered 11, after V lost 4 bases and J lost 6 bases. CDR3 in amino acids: CASSVIPSGTGAEAFF. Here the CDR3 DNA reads TGTGCCAGCAGTGTGATTCCCTCAGGGACAGGGGCTGAAGCTTTCTTT.

This CDR3 is CASSLALAGRNEQFF. In nucleotides, the CDR3 is TGTGCCAGCAGCTTAGCACTAGCGGGACGCAATGAGCAGTTCTTC. The genes are TRBV7-3 and TRBJ2-1; 10 nucleotides line up with TRBD2. CDR3 length equals 15 residues. V lost 2 bases, J lost 6 bases, and 4 bases stayed unmatched. The germline V gene encodes CDR1 SGHTA and CDR2 FQGTGA.

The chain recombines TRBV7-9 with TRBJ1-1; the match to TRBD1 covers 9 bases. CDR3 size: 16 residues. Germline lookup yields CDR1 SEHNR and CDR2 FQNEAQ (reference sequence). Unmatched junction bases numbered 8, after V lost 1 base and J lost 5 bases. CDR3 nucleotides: TGTGCCAGCAGCTTAGATCTACAGGGGGCGAGTACTGAAGCTTTCTTT. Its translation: CASSLDLQGASTEAFF.

CDR3 sequence: CASSLAGAGGYTF. The DNA of the CDR3 is TGTGCCAGCAGCTTAGCGGGGGCCGGGGGCTACACCTTC. The chain is built from TRBV7-9 and TRBJ1-2; possible D gene TRBD1, 6 bases. The germline V gene encodes CDR1 SEHNR and CDR2 FQNEAQ (reference sequence). V was pared by 0 bases and J by 8 bases, with 10 bases between. This CDR3 has 13 amino acids.

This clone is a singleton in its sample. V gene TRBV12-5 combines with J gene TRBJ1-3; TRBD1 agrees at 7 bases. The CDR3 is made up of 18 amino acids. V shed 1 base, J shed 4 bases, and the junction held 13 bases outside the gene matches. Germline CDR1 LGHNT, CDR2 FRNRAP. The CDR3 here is CASGLANNRDSAGNTIYF. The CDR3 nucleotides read TGTGCTAGTGGTTTGGCAAACAACCGGGACAGTGCCGGAAACACCATATATTTT.

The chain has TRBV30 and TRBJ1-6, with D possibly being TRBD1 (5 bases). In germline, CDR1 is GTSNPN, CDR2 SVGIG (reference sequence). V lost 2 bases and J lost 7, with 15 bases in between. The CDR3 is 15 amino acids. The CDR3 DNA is TGTGCCTGGAGTTTGACGGGACTGGGAAATTCACCCCTCCACTTT. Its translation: CAWSLTGLGNSPLHF. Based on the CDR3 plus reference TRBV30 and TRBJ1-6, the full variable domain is SQTIHQWPATLVQPVGSPLSLECTVEGTSNPNLYWYRQAAGRGLQLLFYSVGIGQISSEVPQNLSASRPQDRQFILSSKKLLLSDSGFYLCAWSLTGLGNSPLHFGNGTRLTVT.

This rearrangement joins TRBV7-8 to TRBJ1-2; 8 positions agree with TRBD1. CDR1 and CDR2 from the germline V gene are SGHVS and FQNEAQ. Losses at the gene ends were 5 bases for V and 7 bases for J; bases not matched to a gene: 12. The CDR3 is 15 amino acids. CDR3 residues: CASSPATGVEGGYTF. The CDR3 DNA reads TGTGCCAGCAGCCCGGCGACAGGGGTGGAAGGTGGCTACACCTTC. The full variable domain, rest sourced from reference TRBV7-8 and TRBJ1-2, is GAGVSQSPRYKVAKRGQDVALRCDPISGHVSLFWYQQALGQGPEFLTYFQNEAQLDKSGLPSDRFFAERPEGSVSTLKIQRTQQEDSAVYLCASSPATGVEGGYTFGSGTRLTVV.